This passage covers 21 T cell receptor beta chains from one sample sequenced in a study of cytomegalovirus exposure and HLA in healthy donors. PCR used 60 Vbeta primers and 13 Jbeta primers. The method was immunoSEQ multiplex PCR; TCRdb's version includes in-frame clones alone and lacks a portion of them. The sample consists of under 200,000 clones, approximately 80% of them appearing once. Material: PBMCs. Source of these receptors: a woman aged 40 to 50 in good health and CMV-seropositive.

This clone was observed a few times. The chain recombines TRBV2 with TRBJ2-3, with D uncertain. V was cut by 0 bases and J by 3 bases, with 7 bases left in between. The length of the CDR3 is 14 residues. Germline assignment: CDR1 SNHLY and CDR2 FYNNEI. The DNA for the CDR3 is TGTGCCAGCAGTGAAGCGCTTAGTACAGATACGCAGTATTTT. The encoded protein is CASSEALSTDTQYF.

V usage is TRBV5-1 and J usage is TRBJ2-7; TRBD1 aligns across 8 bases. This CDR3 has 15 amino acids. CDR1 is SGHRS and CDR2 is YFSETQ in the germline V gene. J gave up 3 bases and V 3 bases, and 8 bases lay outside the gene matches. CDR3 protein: CASSSKQGEVYEQYF. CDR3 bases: TGCGCCAGCAGCTCGAAACAGGGGGAGGTCTACGAGCAGTACTTC.

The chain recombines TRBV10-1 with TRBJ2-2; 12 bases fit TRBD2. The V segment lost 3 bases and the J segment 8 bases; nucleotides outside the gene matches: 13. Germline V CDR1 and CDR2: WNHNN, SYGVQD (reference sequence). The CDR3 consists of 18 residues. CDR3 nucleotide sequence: TGCGCCAGCAGTGATACTAGCGGGAGGTCGTCCTTTCCTGGGGAGCTGTTTTTT. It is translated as CASSDTSGRSSFPGELFF.

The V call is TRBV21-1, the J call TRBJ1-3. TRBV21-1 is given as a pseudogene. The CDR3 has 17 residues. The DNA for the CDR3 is TGTGCCAGCAGCATTGATCTTGAAACGGTGTCTGGAAACACCATATATTTT. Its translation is CASSIDLETVSGNTIYF.

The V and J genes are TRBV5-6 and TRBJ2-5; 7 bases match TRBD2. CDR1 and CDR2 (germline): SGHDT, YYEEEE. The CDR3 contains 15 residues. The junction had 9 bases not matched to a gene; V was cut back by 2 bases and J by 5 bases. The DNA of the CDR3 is TGTGCCAGCAGCTTCCAGCGGGGACGCGGGGAGACCCAGTACTTC. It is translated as CASSFQRGRGETQYF.

CDR3 loop: CASRILADNEQFF. The CDR3 DNA follows: TGTGCCAGCAGGATACTAGCGGACAATGAGCAGTTCTTC. This chain joins TRBV6-5 and TRBJ2-1; TRBD2 agrees at 8 bases. Germline assignment: CDR1 MNHEY and CDR2 SVGAGI. Unmatched junction bases numbered 3, after V lost 6 bases and J lost 5 bases. The CDR3 totals 13 residues.

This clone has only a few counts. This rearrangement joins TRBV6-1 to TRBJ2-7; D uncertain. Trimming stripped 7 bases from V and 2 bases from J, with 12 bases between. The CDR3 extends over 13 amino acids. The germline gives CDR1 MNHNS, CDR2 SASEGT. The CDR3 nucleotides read TGTGCCAGCACTCTTCAGTTGCCCTACGAGCAGTACTTC. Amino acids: CASTLQLPYEQYF.

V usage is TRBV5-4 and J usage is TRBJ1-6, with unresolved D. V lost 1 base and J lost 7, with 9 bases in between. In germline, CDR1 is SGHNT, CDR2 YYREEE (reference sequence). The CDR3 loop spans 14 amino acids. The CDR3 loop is CASSLSGGNSPLHF. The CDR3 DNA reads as TGTGCCAGCAGCTTGTCGGGAGGGAATTCACCCCTCCACTTT.

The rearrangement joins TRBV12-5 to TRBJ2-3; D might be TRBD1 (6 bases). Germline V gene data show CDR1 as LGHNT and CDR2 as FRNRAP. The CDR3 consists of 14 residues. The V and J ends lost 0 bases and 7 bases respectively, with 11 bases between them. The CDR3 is CASGLVARGNTQYF. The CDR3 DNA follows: TGTGCTAGTGGTTTGGTAGCCAGGGGTAATACGCAGTATTTT.

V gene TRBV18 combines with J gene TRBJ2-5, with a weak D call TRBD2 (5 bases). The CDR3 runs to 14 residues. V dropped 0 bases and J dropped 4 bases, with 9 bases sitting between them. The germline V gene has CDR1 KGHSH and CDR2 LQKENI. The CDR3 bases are TGTGCCAGCTCACCACCGGACTCCCCAGAGACCCAGTACTTC. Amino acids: CASSPPDSPETQYF.

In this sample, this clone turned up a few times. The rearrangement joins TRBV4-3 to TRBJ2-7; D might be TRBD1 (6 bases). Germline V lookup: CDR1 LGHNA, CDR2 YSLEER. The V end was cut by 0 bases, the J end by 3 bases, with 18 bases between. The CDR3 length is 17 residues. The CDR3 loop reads CASSQEIGTGQHYEQYF. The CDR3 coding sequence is TGCGCCAGCAGCCAAGAGATTGGTACAGGGCAACACTACGAGCAGTACTTC.

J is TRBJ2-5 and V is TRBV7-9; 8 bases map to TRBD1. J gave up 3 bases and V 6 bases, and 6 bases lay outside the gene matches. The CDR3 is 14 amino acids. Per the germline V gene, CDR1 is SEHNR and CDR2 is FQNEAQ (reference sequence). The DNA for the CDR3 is TGTGCCAGCAGAGCGACAGGGGCTGAAGAGACCCAGTACTTC. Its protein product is CASRATGAEETQYF. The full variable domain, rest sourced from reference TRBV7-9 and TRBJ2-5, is DTGVSQNPRHKITKRGQNVTFRCDPISEHNRLYWYRQTLGQGPEFLTYFQNEAQLEKSRLLSDRFSAERPKGSFSTLEIQRTEQGDSAMYLCASRATGAEETQYFGPGTRLLVL.

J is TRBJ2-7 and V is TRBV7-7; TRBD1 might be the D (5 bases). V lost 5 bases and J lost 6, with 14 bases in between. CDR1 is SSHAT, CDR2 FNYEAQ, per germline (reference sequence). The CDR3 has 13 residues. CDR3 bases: TGTGCCAGCAGCCAGACAGAGGTGAGCGAGCAGTACTTC. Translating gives CASSQTEVSEQYF.

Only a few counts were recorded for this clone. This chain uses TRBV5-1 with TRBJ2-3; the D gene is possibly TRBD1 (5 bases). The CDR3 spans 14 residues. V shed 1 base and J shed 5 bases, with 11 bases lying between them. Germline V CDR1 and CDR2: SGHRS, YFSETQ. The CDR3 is CASSLSRGRDTQYF. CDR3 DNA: TGCGCCAGCAGCTTGTCTAGGGGCAGAGATACGCAGTATTTT.

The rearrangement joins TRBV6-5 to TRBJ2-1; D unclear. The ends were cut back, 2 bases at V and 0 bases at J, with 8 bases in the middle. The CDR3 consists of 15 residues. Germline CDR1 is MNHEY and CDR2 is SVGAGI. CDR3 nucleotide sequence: TGTGCCAGCAGTTACGTCCAGGTCTCCTACAATGAGCAGTTCTTC. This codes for CASSYVQVSYNEQFF.

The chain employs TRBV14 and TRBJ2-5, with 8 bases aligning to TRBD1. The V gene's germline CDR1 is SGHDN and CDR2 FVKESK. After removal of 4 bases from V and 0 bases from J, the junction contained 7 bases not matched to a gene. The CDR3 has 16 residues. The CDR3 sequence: CASSRENRGYQETQYF. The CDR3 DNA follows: TGTGCCAGCAGCCGAGAAAACAGGGGGTACCAAGAGACCCAGTACTTC.

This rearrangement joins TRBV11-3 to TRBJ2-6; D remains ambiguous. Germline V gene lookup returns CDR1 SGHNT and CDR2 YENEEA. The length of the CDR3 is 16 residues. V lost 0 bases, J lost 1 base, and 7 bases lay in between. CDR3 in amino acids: CASSLDYGSGANVLTF. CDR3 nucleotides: TGTGCCAGCAGCTTAGATTACGGGTCTGGGGCCAACGTCCTGACTTTC.

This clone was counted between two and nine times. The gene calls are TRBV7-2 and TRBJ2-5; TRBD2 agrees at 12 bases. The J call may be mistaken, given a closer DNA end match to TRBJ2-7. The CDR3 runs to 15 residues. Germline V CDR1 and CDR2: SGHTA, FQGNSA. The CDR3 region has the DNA TGTGCCAGCAGCCCCTCCGGGACTAGCGGGTACGAGCAGTACTTC. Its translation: CASSPSGTSGYEQYF.

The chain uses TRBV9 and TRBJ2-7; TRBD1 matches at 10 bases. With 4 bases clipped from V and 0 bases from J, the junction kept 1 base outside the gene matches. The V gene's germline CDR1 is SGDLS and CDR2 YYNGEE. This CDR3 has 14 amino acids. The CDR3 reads CASSRTGGSYEQYF. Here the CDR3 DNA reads TGTGCCAGCAGCCGGACAGGGGGCTCCTACGAGCAGTACTTC.

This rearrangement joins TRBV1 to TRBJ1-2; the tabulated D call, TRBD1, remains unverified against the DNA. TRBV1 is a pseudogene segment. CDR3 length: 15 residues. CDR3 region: CTSSLNPGTNYGYTF. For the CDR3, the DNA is TGCACCAGCAGCCTCAATCCCGGGACAAACTATGGCTACACCTTC.

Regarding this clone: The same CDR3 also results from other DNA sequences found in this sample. The CDR3: CASSLAGGETQYF. For the CDR3, the DNA is TGTGCCAGCAGCTTAGCGGGGGGAGAGACCCAGTACTTC. This chain joins TRBV7-9 and TRBJ2-5, with D possibly matching TRBD2 (6 bases). The V gene's germline CDR1 is SEHNR and CDR2 FQNEAQ (reference sequence). Trimming left V 0 bases short and J 4 bases short, with 6 bases between. The CDR3 length is 13 residues.